A single sample gave rise to the 23 T cell receptor beta chains below, sequenced in a study of Graves' ophthalmopathy and Graves' hyperthyroidism. The authors amplified TCR beta CDR3 regions, and they did so from RNA transcripts for repertoire sequencing. RT-PCR was first run with HTBI primers, then multiplex PCR in a second round. A single record per CDR3 protein comes from TCRdb applying MiXCR to the multiplex PCR reads. The sample consists of some 750,000 distinct CDR3 sequences, 40% of them appearing once. Sequenced: peripheral blood. The origin of the receptors is an adult man with Graves' ophthalmopathy.

This clonotype was seen repeatedly, ten times or more. The chain has TRBV7-9 and TRBJ1-4; D not resolved. V gave up 6 bases and J gave up 1 base, with 15 bases separating them. Germline loops: CDR1 SEHNR, CDR2 FQNEAQ (reference sequence). The CDR3 is 16 amino acids. In DNA, the CDR3 is TGTGCCAGCAGATCCCCGGCGGGAGGAACTAATGAAAAACTGTTTTTT. This gives the protein CASRSPAGGTNEKLFF. Based on the CDR3 plus reference TRBV7-9 and TRBJ1-4, the full variable domain is DTGVSQNPRHKITKRGQNVTFRCDPISEHNRLYWYRQTLGQGPEFLTYFQNEAQLEKSRLLSDRFSAERPKGSFSTLEIQRTEQGDSAMYLCASRSPAGGTNEKLFFGSGTQLSVL.

Comments on this clonotype: Being one base from a much bigger clone, this may be a read error. The chain joins TRBV5-1 to TRBJ1-1, with D unclear. CDR3 size: 12 residues. The germline V gene encodes CDR1 SGHRS and CDR2 YFSETQ. The CDR3 spells CASSPDDREAFF. The CDR3 DNA follows: TGTGCCAGCAGCCCCGACGACCGTGAAGCTTTCTTT.

This clonotype was seen repeatedly, ten times or more. DNA for the CDR3: TGCAGCCTTACACAGGGCCCAAGGACTAACACTGAAGCTTTCTTT. Protein product: CSLTQGPRTNTEAFF. The chain links TRBV29-1 to TRBJ1-1; D may be TRBD1 (6 bases). The CDR3 totals 15 residues. Trimming took off 8 bases at V and 2 bases at J, with 21 bases between the two ends. CDR1 is SQVTM and CDR2 is ANQGSEA in the germline V gene.

V usage is TRBV24-1 and J usage is TRBJ2-5; 16 bases map to TRBD2. CDR3 length: 17 residues. V shed 3 bases and J 4 bases; nucleotides not matched to a gene: 4. The germline gives CDR1 KGHDR, CDR2 SFDVKD. In DNA, the CDR3 is TGTGCCACCAGTGATCCCGGGACTAGCGGGAGGGTAGAGACCCAGTACTTC. Protein product: CATSDPGTSGRVETQYF.

The rearrangement links TRBV25-1 to TRBJ1-5, with TRBD1 as a possible D gene (6 bases). CDR1 is MGHDK, CDR2 SYGVNS, per germline. The CDR3 sequence is 14 residues long. Trimming pared 6 bases from V and 3 bases from J, leaving 12 bases between. The DNA of the CDR3 is TGTGCCAGCAGGACACAGGGCTTCAATCAGCCCCAGCATTTT. Residues: CASRTQGFNQPQHF.

The chain couples TRBV9 to TRBJ1-4; D is perhaps TRBD1 (5 bases). The ends were cut back, 4 bases at V and 6 bases at J, with 13 bases in the middle. Germline V gene data show CDR1 as SGDLS and CDR2 as YYNGEE. The CDR3 is 14 residues long. CDR3 amino acids: CASSQQTVDEKLFF. In DNA, the CDR3 is TGTGCCAGCAGCCAACAGACAGTCGATGAAAAACTGTTTTTT. The entire variable domain, with the rest obtained from reference TRBV9 and TRBJ1-4, is as follows: DSGVTQTPKHLITATGQRVTLRCSPRSGDLSVYWYQQSLDQGLQFLIQYYNGEERAKGNILERFSAQQFPDLHSELNLSSLELGDSALYFCASSQQTVDEKLFFGSGTQLSVL.

The chain couples TRBV10-2 to TRBJ1-1; TRBD1 agrees at 9 bases. The V and J ends lost 10 bases and 3 bases, in that order; junction bases with no gene match: 12. Germline-derived CDR1 and CDR2 are WSHSY and SAAADI. This CDR3 has 15 amino acids. CDR3 nucleotide sequence: TGCGCCACCTTACATACAGGGGGCAAGGACACTGAAGCTTTCTTT. This gives the protein CATLHTGGKDTEAFF.

This clonotype showed up just a few times. In nucleotides, the CDR3 is TGTGCCAGTAGTATAGGTGCGGTGGAGCACTTCCCCAAACAGCCCCAGCATTTT. This gives the protein CASSIGAVEHFPKQPQHF. J is TRBJ1-5 and V is TRBV19; no clear D gene. Germline lookup yields CDR1 LNHDA and CDR2 SQIVND (reference sequence). The germline V and J ends were trimmed by 1 base and 7 bases, with 23 bases remaining between them. The CDR3 sequence is 18 residues long.

The V and J genes are TRBV12-3 or TRBV12-4 and TRBJ2-7, with 11 bases identical to TRBD2. The J segment lost 3 bases and the V segment lost 5 bases, leaving 6 bases of the junction unmatched. This CDR3 is built from 15 residues. For the CDR3, the DNA is TGTGCCAGCAGTGCGGCTAGCGGGGGGCACTACGAGCAGTACTTC. Protein: CASSAASGGHYEQYF.

The chain couples TRBV25-1 to TRBJ1-2; a weak D match, TRBD1 (5 bases). Between the trimmed V and J ends, which lost 6 bases and 8 bases, there was a span of 19 bases. The CDR3 extends over 14 amino acids. Germline V gives CDR1 MGHDK, CDR2 SYGVNS. The CDR3 bases are TGTGCCAGCAGCCCAGGGACGGCGACTTGGGGCTACACCTTC. It is translated as CASSPGTATWGYTF.

In the case of this clonotype: A single base separates this from a much larger clone, so it may be a read error. As DNA, the CDR3 is TGTGCCAGCACCCAATTGACAGGGGACGAGCAGTACTTC. It is translated as CASTQLTGDEQYF. The chain employs TRBV4-2 and TRBJ2-7; TRBD1 agrees at 8 bases. The CDR3 length is 13 residues. Looked up from germline, CDR1 is LGHNA and CDR2 is YNFKEQ.

This clonotype was seen a few times. V and J are TRBV11-2 and TRBJ2-5; possible D gene TRBD1, 5 bases. Germline CDR1 is SGHAT and CDR2 is FQNNGV. The length of the CDR3 is 15 residues. The V end was cut by 2 bases, the J end by 3 bases, with 13 bases between. CDR3 protein: CASSLQGLGKETQYF. CDR3 coding DNA: TGTGCCAGCAGCTTACAGGGCTTGGGAAAAGAGACCCAGTACTTC.

This chain connects TRBV29-1 to TRBJ2-1; 8 nucleotides align to TRBD1. V lost 6 bases to trimming and J lost 4 bases; unmatched junction nucleotides: 5. This CDR3 comprises 13 residues. CDR1 is SQVTM and CDR2 is ANQGSEA in the germline V gene. The CDR3 spells CSVDRGSYNEQFF. The CDR3 DNA sequence: TGCAGCGTCGACAGGGGATCATACAATGAGCAGTTCTTC.

This clonotype has only one observation. The chain carries TRBV19 and TRBJ1-4, with 10 bases aligning to TRBD1. This CDR3 comprises 17 residues. Per the germline V gene, CDR1 is LNHDA and CDR2 is SQIVND (reference sequence). V shed 0 bases and J 5 bases; nucleotides not matched to a gene: 6. The CDR3 region has the DNA TGTGCCAGTAGTATAGACCCCGGACAGGGGGGAAATGAAAAACTGTTTTTT. Translating gives CASSIDPGQGGNEKLFF.

This clonotype was seen repeatedly, ten times or more. The chain has TRBV10-3 and TRBJ1-1, with D hard to call. In germline, CDR1 is ENHRY, CDR2 SYGVKD. This CDR3 is built from 15 residues. Trimming shortened V by 2 bases and J by 1 base, and 11 bases separated the two germline ends. CDR3 amino acids: CAISELRQQNTEAFF. In nucleotides, the CDR3 is TGTGCCATCAGTGAGCTAAGGCAGCAGAACACTGAAGCTTTCTTT.

The rearrangement links TRBV7-9 to TRBJ1-6; the D is unclear. CDR1 and CDR2 (germline): SEHNR, FQNEAQ (reference sequence). CDR3 length: 14 amino acids. V lost 6 bases and J 7 bases, leaving 13 bases between the germline ends. The CDR3 DNA reads TGTGCCAGCAGTTCTACCGTAGGGAATTCACCCCTCCACTTT. Its protein product is CASSSTVGNSPLHF.

In this sample, this clonotype turned up many times. This chain joins TRBV6-5 and TRBJ1-2, with D perhaps matching TRBD1 (5 bases). CDR3 length: 14 residues. Trimming pared 6 bases from V and 3 bases from J, leaving 14 bases between. In germline, CDR1 is MNHEY, CDR2 SVGAGI. The CDR3 loop is CASSLTATYYGYTF. As DNA, the CDR3 is TGTGCCAGCAGCTTGACAGCGACTTACTATGGCTACACCTTC.

This clonotype was detected ten times or more. The chain uses TRBV7-2 and TRBJ1-5; D is unclear. The CDR3 length is 13 residues. Deletions cut 5 bases from V and 0 bases from J, with 5 bases between. CDR1 and CDR2 from the germline V gene are SGHTA and FQGNSA. The DNA for the CDR3 is TGTGCCAGCAGCCAACATAGCAATCAGCCCCAGCATTTT. It codes for CASSQHSNQPQHF.

The sample holds one count of this clonotype. Being one base from a much bigger clone, this may be a read error. The chain combines TRBV7-8 with TRBJ2-7; D is uncertain. The CDR3 sequence is 15 residues long. V dropped 0 bases and J dropped 2 bases, with 11 bases sitting between them. Germline values: CDR1 SGHVS, CDR2 FQNEAQ. CDR3 in DNA: TGTGCCAGCAGCTTAGCATCGAGACCCGCCTACGAGCAGTACTTC. Translating it yields CASSLASRPAYEQYF.

This clonotype was recorded many times. The chain has TRBV29-1 and TRBJ1-4; D uncertain. Trimming pared 4 bases from V and 0 bases from J, leaving 12 bases between. Germline CDR1 and CDR2: SQVTM and ANQGSEA. The CDR3 contains 15 residues. The CDR3 is CSVVVMGSTNEKLFF. CDR3 in DNA: TGCAGCGTTGTGGTCATGGGGTCAACTAATGAAAAACTGTTTTTT.

This clonotype was observed a few times. The chain joins TRBV9 to TRBJ1-1, with unresolved D. The CDR3 is made up of 13 amino acids. Looked up from germline, CDR1 is SGDLS and CDR2 is YYNGEE. V lost 0 bases, J lost 1 base, and 4 bases lay in between. The CDR3, as DNA: TGTGCCAGCAGCGTAGACTGGAACACTGAAGCTTTCTTT. Translating it yields CASSVDWNTEAFF.

The chain uses TRBV29-1 and TRBJ1-1; D possibly corresponds to TRBD1 (5 bases). V was cut by 2 bases and J by 1 base, with 11 bases left in between. The CDR3 runs 14 residues. Germline CDR1 reads SQVTM; CDR2 reads ANQGSEA. CDR3 residues: CSVEWYRWNTEAFF. CDR3 in DNA: TGCAGCGTTGAATGGTACAGGTGGAACACTGAAGCTTTCTTT.

Of note for this clonotype: The CDR3 ends on some other residue instead of the conserved phenylalanine or tryptophan, so this is likely a read error. The chain employs TRBV5-1 and TRBJ2-5, with TRBD1 matching 11 bases. The ends lost 4 bases at V and 5 bases at J; junction bases unmatched: 7. Germline V CDR1 and CDR2: SGHRS, YFSETQ. There are 15 residues in the CDR3. The CDR3 reads CASSRGQGARETQYS. CDR3 bases: TGCGCCAGCAGCCGTGGACAGGGGGCGCGGGAGACCCAGTACTCC.